This is a list of T cell receptor beta chains from one sample in a study of blood T cell repertoires in COVID-19. Clones were read by immunoSEQ multiplex PCR, and TCRdb kept only the in-frame ones, dropping some. The data show roughly 59,000 clones, 70% to 80% seen once. The specimen sequenced was peripheral blood. The receptor set was obtained from a human donor in a cohort sampled during active COVID-19. The CDR3 runs from the conserved cysteine through the conserved F or W. D genes are given only for firm matches. Not all rows give a size; the values are once, few, many and, for expanded clones, a class.

j_call | cdr3_length | v_call | d_call | clone_size | cdr3_aa | cdr3_nt
TRBJ2-1 | 18 | TRBV6-4 | TRBD1 | - | CASSVTGGSGVVRNEQFF | TGTGCCAGCAGTGTGACAGGGGGCTCAGGAGTCGTGAGGAATGAGCAGTTCTTC
TRBJ2-5 | 19 | TRBV6-2/TRBV6-3 | - | - | CASSGSEQYWGGAGETQYF | TGTGCCAGCAGCGGTTCAGAGCAATATTGGGGGGGCGCTGGAGAGACCCAGTACTTC
TRBJ1-3 | 17 | TRBV25-1 | TRBD1 | - | CASSENQGASSGNTIYF | TGTGCCAGCAGTGAAAACCAGGGGGCAAGCTCTGGAAACACCATATATTTT
TRBJ2-1 | 15 | TRBV18 | TRBD2 | - | CASSPAGLAERGKFF | TGTGCCAGCTCACCCGCCGGACTAGCGGAAAGGGGGAAGTTCTTC
TRBJ2-7 | 13 | TRBV28 | TRBD1 | - | CASSDRGVGEQYF | TGTGCCAGCAGTGACAGGGGTGTTGGCGAGCAGTACTTC
TRBJ2-1 | 14 | TRBV6-4 | - | once | CASSFSPSYNEQFF | TGTGCCAGCAGTTTCTCTCCTTCCTACAATGAGCAGTTCTTC
TRBJ2-1 | 14 | TRBV10-1 | - | many | CASSESGGLGEQFF | TGCGCCAGCAGTGAGTCGGGGGGGCTTGGTGAGCAGTTCTTC
TRBJ1-6 | 15 | TRBV5-4 | TRBD1 | few | CASSFSGTGYSPLHF | TGTGCCAGCAGCTTCTCCGGGACAGGGTATTCACCCCTCCACTTT
TRBJ1-1 | 14 | TRBV3-1/TRBV3-2 | TRBD1 | - | CASSPVEGATEAFF | TGTGCCAGCAGTCCGGTGGAGGGGGCCACTGAAGCTTTCTTT
TRBJ2-1 | 19 | TRBV19 | TRBD1 | - | CASSIRGQGAIRSYNEQFF | TGTGCCAGTAGTATCCGGGGACAGGGGGCTATAAGGTCCTACAATGAGCAGTTCTTC
TRBJ2-1 | 16 | TRBV7-8 | - | - | CASSPPVQGGGNEQFF | TGTGCCAGCAGCCCCCCGGTCCAGGGAGGCGGGAATGAGCAGTTCTTC
TRBJ2-3 | 17 | TRBV7-9 | TRBD2 | - | CASSSSRIYSGRDTQYF | TGTGCCAGCAGCTCATCGCGCATTTATAGCGGGAGGGATACGCAGTATTTT
TRBJ2-3 | 14 | TRBV2 | TRBD1 | - | CASRIGTVTDTQYF | TGTGCCAGCAGGATCGGGACAGTGACAGATACGCAGTATTTT
TRBJ1-1 | 15 | TRBV13 | TRBD1 | - | CASSLDWTGGTEAFF | TGTGCCAGCAGCTTAGACTGGACAGGGGGCACTGAAGCTTTCTTT
TRBJ2-7 | 11 | TRBV25-1 | TRBD2 | - | CASSGGGTQYF | TGTGCCAGCAGTGGGGGGGGGACTCAGTACTTC
TRBJ2-1 | 12 | TRBV7-9 | - | - | CASRTGSNEQFF | TGTGCCAGCAGGACAGGTTCCAATGAGCAGTTCTTC
TRBJ2-3 | 14 | TRBV29-1 | TRBD1 | - | CSVLRQGIRDTQYF | TGCAGCGTTCTCCGACAGGGGATCAGAGATACGCAGTATTTT
TRBJ2-7 | 12 | TRBV5-6 | TRBD2 | - | CASTGGSNEQYF | TGTGCCAGCACGGGGGGGTCGAACGAGCAGTACTTC
TRBJ1-2 | 19 | TRBV9 | - | - | CASSGSPTAPSDEYYGYTF | TGTGCCAGCAGCGGTAGCCCGACAGCCCCCTCAGACGAGTACTATGGCTACACCTTC
TRBJ2-3 | 14 | TRBV11-2 | - | once | CASRSPGHPDTQYF | TGTGCCAGCAGGTCCCCTGGCCATCCAGATACGCAGTATTTT
TRBJ2-7 | 12 | TRBV27 | TRBD1 | - | CASSSRGHEQYF | TGTGCCAGCAGTTCCAGGGGGCACGAGCAGTACTTC
TRBJ2-7 | 14 | TRBV29-1 | TRBD1 | - | CSVEGGQGEYEQYF | TGCAGCGTGGAGGGGGGACAGGGGGAATACGAGCAGTACTTC
TRBJ2-1 | 13 | TRBV5-6 | TRBD1 | once | CASSPNRGPEQFF | TGTGCCAGCAGCCCAAACAGGGGCCCTGAGCAGTTCTTC
TRBJ2-3 | 15 | TRBV9 | TRBD2 | - | CASRLGLADTDTQYF | TGTGCCAGCAGATTAGGTCTAGCGGACACAGATACGCAGTATTTT
TRBJ2-5 | 20 | TRBV21-1 | - | - | CASSASKGGYREGLFETQYF | TGTGCCAGCAGCGCCTCCAAGGGCGGGTACCGGGAGGGCCTTTTTGAGACCCAGTACTTC
TRBJ2-5 | 13 | TRBV27 | - | - | CASSVTGQETQYF | TGTGCCAGCAGTGTGACAGGACAAGAGACCCAGTACTTC
TRBJ1-4 | 14 | TRBV7-9 | - | - | CASSPRLEGEKLFF | TGTGCCAGCAGCCCGCGCCTTGAGGGTGAAAAACTGTTTTTT
TRBJ2-6 | 17 | TRBV15 | TRBD2 | - | CATSRQGGYSGANVLTF | TGTGCCACCAGCAGACAGGGAGGGTATTCTGGGGCCAACGTCCTGACTTTC
TRBJ2-7 | 15 | TRBV4-1 | TRBD1 | - | CASSQEQGSSYEQYF | TGCGCCAGCAGCCAAGAACAGGGGAGCTCCTACGAGCAGTACTTC
TRBJ2-7 | 16 | TRBV28 | TRBD2 | - | CASRPPASGPNYEQYF | TGTGCCAGCAGGCCCCCGGCTAGCGGGCCTAACTACGAGCAGTACTTC
TRBJ2-2 | 12 | TRBV28 | - | - | CASSFVVGELFF | TGTGCCAGCAGTTTTGTCGTCGGGGAGCTGTTTTTT
TRBJ1-3 | 13 | TRBV25-1 | - | few | CASSRPAGNTIYF | TGTGCCAGCAGTCGCCCAGCTGGAAACACCATATATTTT
TRBJ2-2 | 16 | TRBV19 | - | - | CASSIPGGANTGELFF | TGTGCCAGTAGTATCCCCGGCGGCGCGAACACCGGGGAGCTGTTTTTT
TRBJ1-5 | 15 | TRBV7-2 | TRBD1 | - | CASSEEQGSYQPQHF | TGTGCCAGCAGCGAGGAACAGGGGTCTTATCAGCCCCAGCATTTT
TRBJ2-7 | 15 | TRBV6-5 | - | few | CASSYSRAGAYEQYF | TGTGCCAGCAGTTACTCGAGAGCCGGGGCCTACGAGCAGTACTTC
TRBJ2-1 | 14 | TRBV15 | TRBD2 | few | CATSTGGGLNEQFF | TGTGCCACCAGCACGGGGGGGGGTTTGAATGAGCAGTTCTTC
TRBJ2-3 | 13 | TRBV24-1 | TRBD2 | - | CATGLAGTDTQYF | TGTGCCACCGGACTAGCGGGCACAGATACGCAGTATTTT